The next 32 T cell receptor beta chains were all read from a single sample in a study of blood T cell repertoires in COVID-19 (dated by TCRdb to 2018 to 2021). The library was obtained by the immunoSEQ multiplex PCR assay. TCRdb took this table from immuneACCESS and kept in-frame rearrangements with V and J called. Such tables lack part of the clones; where checked against another copy, unresolved V genes explain under half of the gap, and the rest is unexplained. In this sample the table shows about 58,000 clones, 85% to 90% of which occur a single time. 1.2% to 1.5% of the sample belongs to the ten largest clones. The specimen sequenced was peripheral blood. The origin of the receptors is a man between 60 and 75 years old with acute or convalescent COVID-19.

The rearrangement uses TRBV27 and TRBJ2-1, with D unclear. Germline assignment: CDR1 MNHEY and CDR2 SMNVEV (reference sequence). The V gene lost 3 bases and the J gene lost 7 bases, with 13 bases spanning the gap. This CDR3 region has 14 residues. The CDR3 DNA reads TGTGCCAGCAGTTTCTGGGCAGAAGCAAATGAGCAGTTCTTC. Its protein is CASSFWAEANEQFF.

The chain recombines TRBV12-3 or TRBV12-4 with TRBJ2-7, with a tentative D call TRBD1 (6 bases). This CDR3 is built from 13 residues. Between the trimmed V and J ends, which lost 3 bases and 3 bases, there was a span of 9 bases. The CDR3 region has the DNA TGTGCCAGCAGTTTTGGGACACGCTACGAGCAGTACTTC. This gives the protein CASSFGTRYEQYF.

The chain has TRBV5-1 and TRBJ2-3, with D tentatively TRBD2 (5 bases). CDR3 length equals 16 residues. The germline CDR1 and CDR2 sequences are SGHRS and YFSETQ. V was clipped by 0 bases and J by 6 bases, with 17 bases between them. This CDR3 reads CASSLVSREVGDTQYF. CDR3 in DNA: TGCGCCAGCAGCTTGGTCTCTCGGGAAGTAGGGGATACGCAGTATTTT.

This chain uses TRBV4-1 with TRBJ1-1, with D possibly matching TRBD1 (6 bases). Trimming pared 4 bases from V and 5 bases from J, leaving 20 bases between. The CDR3 is 16 amino acids. Germline CDR1 MGHRA, CDR2 YSYEKL. The CDR3 sequence: CASSPSRARGVTEAFF. CDR3 sequence (DNA): TGCGCCAGCAGCCCTTCGCGGGCCAGGGGTGTGACTGAAGCTTTCTTT.

The rearrangement uses TRBV4-3 and TRBJ2-6; D perhaps matches TRBD2 (5 bases). Germline-derived CDR1 and CDR2 are LGHNA and YSLEER. V was cut by 0 bases and J by 1 base, with 10 bases left in between. The CDR3 sequence is 17 residues long. This CDR3 reads CASSQDRGESGANVLTF. In DNA, the CDR3 is TGCGCCAGCAGCCAAGATCGGGGAGAGTCTGGGGCCAACGTCCTGACTTTC.

This sequence joins TRBV30 and TRBJ2-2, with D possibly matching TRBD2 (5 bases). Per the germline V gene, CDR1 is GTSNPN and CDR2 is SVGIG (reference sequence). The V gene lost 2 bases and the J gene lost 5 bases, with 12 bases spanning the gap. The CDR3 covers 14 residues. The chain's CDR3 is CAWSIARGTGELFF. Written as DNA, the CDR3 is TGTGCCTGGAGTATAGCCCGAGGGACCGGGGAGCTGTTTTTT.

The gene calls are TRBV7-9 and TRBJ2-5; no reliable D call. Per the germline V gene, CDR1 is SEHNR and CDR2 is FQNEAQ (reference sequence). V lost 6 bases and J lost 2, with 13 bases in between. This CDR3 has 14 residues. This chain's CDR3 is CASSSGTAQETQYF. The CDR3 DNA follows: TGTGCCAGCAGTTCAGGCACGGCGCAAGAGACCCAGTACTTC.

V is TRBV5-1 and J is TRBJ2-7; TRBD2 matches 11 bases. Trimming removed 0 bases from V and 6 bases from J; junction bases left unmatched: 5. The CDR3 consists of 15 residues. The germline V gene encodes CDR1 SGHRS and CDR2 YFSETQ. This chain's CDR3 is CASSLDALAGVEQYF. Written as DNA, the CDR3 is TGCGCCAGCAGCTTGGACGCACTAGCGGGAGTCGAGCAGTACTTC.

The chain is built from TRBV6-4 and TRBJ1-2; maybe TRBD1 (6 bases). The CDR3 sequence is 14 residues long. Trimming removed 4 bases from V and 3 bases from J, with 12 bases in between. Germline CDR1 reads MRHNA; CDR2 reads SNTAGT. CDR3 residues: CASSAGPGDYGYTF. The CDR3 DNA sequence: TGTGCCAGCAGTGCGGGCCCAGGGGACTATGGCTACACCTTC.

This rearrangement joins TRBV6-5 to TRBJ2-7; 7 bases fit TRBD1. Losses at the gene ends were 5 bases for V and 0 bases for J; bases not matched to a gene: 4. This CDR3 has 14 residues. CDR1 MNHEY and CDR2 SVGAGI come from the germline V gene. CDR3 region: CASSPTGSSYEQYF. As DNA, the CDR3 is TGTGCCAGCAGTCCGACAGGGAGCTCCTACGAGCAGTACTTC.

The chain recombines TRBV28 with TRBJ1-1; D uncertain. The CDR3 runs 14 residues. CDR1 and CDR2 (germline): MDHEN, SYDVKM. With 5 bases removed from V and 4 bases from J, the gap between germline ends came to 14 bases. CDR3 DNA: TGTGCCAGCAGTCGCTCCCGCGCGGGCACTGAAGCTTTCTTT. Amino acid sequence: CASSRSRAGTEAFF.

The chain has TRBV12-5 and TRBJ2-7; maybe TRBD1 (6 bases). Trimming took off 1 base at V and 3 bases at J, with 13 bases between the two ends. The CDR3 is 15 amino acids. Looked up from germline, CDR1 is LGHNT and CDR2 is FRNRAP. The CDR3 sequence is CASGLATRTDYEQYF. The CDR3 DNA follows: TGTGCTAGTGGTTTGGCAACTAGGACAGACTACGAGCAGTACTTC.

The sample holds a few counts of this clone. V and J are TRBV7-2 and TRBJ1-5, with D possibly being TRBD1 (6 bases). Trimming removed 2 bases at V and 7 bases at J, with 12 bases between. Germline CDR1 is SGHTA and CDR2 is FQGNSA. The CDR3 length is 14 residues. CDR3 sequence (DNA): TGTGCCAGCAGCTTATATGCAGGGGTCCAGCCCCAGCATTTT. Its protein is CASSLYAGVQPQHF.

The gene calls are TRBV6-1 and TRBJ2-7; TRBD1 might be the D (5 bases). Trimming pared 6 bases from V and 2 bases from J, leaving 14 bases between. The germline CDR1 and CDR2 sequences are MNHNS and SASEGT. The CDR3 runs 14 residues. In nucleotides, the CDR3 is TGTGCCAGCAGCCCAGGGCATTCTGCCTACGAGCAGTACTTC. Protein: CASSPGHSAYEQYF.

CDR3 sequence: CASSPVGAVGYEQYF. CDR3 nucleotides: TGTGCCAGCAGCCCCGTGGGGGCAGTGGGCTACGAGCAGTACTTC. The V gene is TRBV2, the J gene TRBJ2-7, with a tentative D call TRBD1 (6 bases). Germline CDR1 reads SNHLY; CDR2 reads FYNNEI. The CDR3 has 15 residues. Trimming took 6 bases from V and 3 from J, leaving 18 bases between them.

The rearrangement uses TRBV5-4 and TRBJ2-7; possibly TRBD1 for D (6 bases). Trimming removed 0 bases at V and 1 base at J, with 14 bases between. The CDR3 covers 16 residues. The V gene's germline CDR1 is SGHNT and CDR2 YYREEE (reference sequence). The DNA of the CDR3 is TGTGCCAGCAGCTTGGTGGGGGCCCCGGCTTCCTACGAGCAGTACTTC. This translates into CASSLVGAPASYEQYF.

The chain is built from TRBV6-5 and TRBJ1-5, with TRBD1 identical over 7 bases. The germline CDR1 and CDR2 sequences are MNHEY and SVGAGI. The V and J ends lost 6 bases and 7 bases, in that order; junction bases with no gene match: 12. This CDR3 has 15 residues. CDR3 region: CASSREGAPGQPQHF. In DNA form, the CDR3 reads TGTGCCAGCAGCCGTGAGGGGGCGCCAGGGCAGCCCCAGCATTTT.

The table lists this clone with a count of one. The chain uses TRBV7-2 and TRBJ1-2; 10 bases agree with TRBD1. J lost 8 bases, V lost 1 base, and 4 bases had no gene match. The CDR3 loop spans 14 amino acids. Germline-derived CDR1 and CDR2 are SGHTA and FQGNSA. CDR3 in DNA: TGTGCCAGCAGCTTAGGACAGGGGGCGCGAGGCTACACCTTC. Its protein product is CASSLGQGARGYTF.

J is TRBJ2-1 and V is TRBV5-1; TRBD1 matches 9 bases. Germline values: CDR1 SGHRS, CDR2 YFSETQ. V shed 4 bases and J 6 bases; nucleotides not matched to a gene: 8. This CDR3 region has 15 residues. CDR3 protein: CASSDRDRVGNEQFF. As DNA, the CDR3 is TGCGCCAGCAGCGACCGGGACAGGGTTGGCAATGAGCAGTTCTTC.

The gene calls are TRBV11-3 and TRBJ2-7; 10 bases match TRBD1. The trim removed 5 bases at V and 1 base at J, leaving 5 bases unmatched. CDR1 and CDR2 (germline): SGHNT, YENEEA. This CDR3 spans 15 amino acids. CDR3 loop: CASSGRQGASYEQYF. In nucleotides, the CDR3 is TGTGCCAGCAGCGGCAGACAGGGGGCGTCCTACGAGCAGTACTTC.

The chain joins TRBV10-3 to TRBJ2-5; 8 nucleotides agree with TRBD2. CDR1 ENHRY and CDR2 SYGVKD come from the germline V gene. CDR3 length: 15 residues. Losses at the gene ends were 2 bases for V and 4 bases for J; bases not matched to a gene: 6. CDR3 nucleotide sequence: TGTGCCATCAGTGAGCCGGGGGGGCAGCTAGAGACCCAGTACTTC. Its protein product is CAISEPGGQLETQYF.

This clone was seen once. The rearrangement joins TRBV5-1 to TRBJ1-1; D remains ambiguous. Germline CDR1 is SGHRS and CDR2 is YFSETQ. The CDR3 has 14 residues. The ends were cut back, 5 bases at V and 2 bases at J, with 13 bases in the middle. The CDR3 nucleotides are TGCGCCAGCAGACCTGCGCAGGCCAACACTGAAGCTTTCTTT. Amino acid sequence: CASRPAQANTEAFF. The full variable domain, completed using reference TRBV5-1 and TRBJ1-1, is KAGVTQTPRYLIKTRGQQVTLSCSPISGHRSVSWYQQTPGQGLQFLFEYFSETQRNKGNFPGRFSGRQFSNSRSEMNVSTLELGDSALYLCASRPAQANTEAFFGQGTRLTVV.

The chain couples TRBV19 to TRBJ1-2; 7 bases line up with TRBD1. CDR3 length: 14 amino acids. The V gene's germline CDR1 is LNHDA and CDR2 SQIVND (reference sequence). After removal of 4 bases from V and 4 bases from J, the junction contained 6 bases not matched to a gene. This CDR3 reads CASSTTGTAYGYTF. The CDR3 DNA reads TGTGCCAGTAGTACGACCGGGACAGCCTATGGCTACACCTTC.

The chain carries TRBV4-1 and TRBJ2-5; a possible D gene is TRBD1 (6 bases). CDR3 length: 14 amino acids. From germline, CDR1 is MGHRA and CDR2 YSYEKL. Trimming removed 6 bases from V and 2 bases from J, with 13 bases in between. The CDR3 sequence: CASSRTVIQETQYF. The CDR3 bases are TGCGCCAGCAGTCGGACAGTAATTCAAGAGACCCAGTACTTC.

This sequence joins TRBV19 and TRBJ1-5; D unresolved. Germline V CDR1 and CDR2: LNHDA, SQIVND (reference sequence). V dropped 7 bases and J dropped 2 bases, with 9 bases sitting between them. The CDR3 is made up of 13 amino acids. In DNA form, the CDR3 reads TGTGCCAGTACATTCGGAGGCAATCAGCCCCAGCATTTT. Its protein is CASTFGGNQPQHF.

The count of this clone is one. The chain couples TRBV7-2 to TRBJ2-2; 8 bases agree with TRBD1. Germline values: CDR1 SGHTA, CDR2 FQGNSA. The CDR3 runs 16 residues. The junction had 6 bases not matched to a gene; V was cut back by 1 base and J by 5 bases. This CDR3 reads CASSLVQGALTGELFF. The CDR3, as DNA: TGTGCCAGCAGCTTAGTGCAGGGGGCTTTAACCGGGGAGCTGTTTTTT.

The chain couples TRBV10-3 to TRBJ2-1; 8 bases are a match to TRBD2. The CDR3 loop spans 17 amino acids. Trimming cost V 4 bases and J 1 base; bases outside gene matches: 9. CDR1 is ENHRY and CDR2 is SYGVKD in the germline V gene. CDR3: CAISVSSGVQSYNEQFF. CDR3 sequence (DNA): TGTGCCATCAGTGTAAGTAGCGGGGTTCAATCCTACAATGAGCAGTTCTTC.

V and J are TRBV27 and TRBJ1-5, with 9 bases aligning to TRBD1. CDR1 is MNHEY, CDR2 SMNVEV, per germline (reference sequence). The CDR3 runs 16 residues. The junction had 3 bases not matched to a gene; V was cut back by 3 bases and J by 0 bases. Written as DNA, the CDR3 is TGTGCCAGCAGTTTCGGGGACAGGGATAGCAATCAGCCCCAGCATTTT. It specifies CASSFGDRDSNQPQHF.

This clone was recorded once. V usage is TRBV30 and J usage is TRBJ1-4; D gene ambiguous. The V end lost 5 bases, the J end lost 11 bases, and 21 bases lay between the germline ends. Germline loops: CDR1 GTSNPN, CDR2 SVGIG (reference sequence). CDR3 length: 14 amino acids. CDR3 nucleotide sequence: TGTGCCTGGGCTGAGGTGGTCCGAAGAGGGAAACTGTTTTTT. This translates into CAWAEVVRRGKLFF.

The chain employs TRBV11-3 and TRBJ1-6; 7 bases are a match to TRBD1. V lost 5 bases, J lost 14 bases, and 12 bases stayed unmatched. This CDR3 has 14 residues. CDR1 is SGHNT and CDR2 is YENEEA in the germline V gene. The CDR3 protein is CASSPSPGQQSLHF. CDR3 nucleotides: TGTGCCAGCAGCCCCTCCCCGGGACAGCAGTCCCTCCACTTT.

The chain employs TRBV6-2 or TRBV6-3 and TRBJ2-7, with a weak D call TRBD1 (6 bases). Germline lookup yields CDR1 MNHEY and CDR2 SVGEGT. Between the trimmed V and J ends, which lost 4 bases and 1 base, there was a span of 11 bases. CDR3 size: 14 residues. The CDR3 nucleotides read TGTGCCAGCAGTTTGGGGGACATTTCCTACGAGCAGTACTTC. This sequence encodes CASSLGDISYEQYF.

V gene TRBV18 combines with J gene TRBJ1-4; 8 bases map to TRBD1. The CDR3 runs to 15 residues. J gave up 7 bases and V 0 bases, and 4 bases lay outside the gene matches. The germline CDR1 and CDR2 sequences are KGHSH and LQKENI. CDR3 nucleotide sequence: TGTGCCAGCTCACCACCGGACAGGGCGCTTGAAAAACTGTTTTTT. Residues: CASSPPDRALEKLFF.